The 14 T cell receptor beta chains presented below share a single source sample, sequenced in a study of cytomegalovirus exposure and HLA in healthy donors. The PCR made use of 60 Vbeta and 13 Jbeta primers. Profiled with immunoSEQ multiplex PCR; TCRdb holds only in-frame clones, not every one. Seen here are approximately 70,000 clones, approximately 81% observed once, and the top ten hold around 3.2%. The sample taken for sequencing was PBMCs. Receptors were obtained from a woman under 40 in good health and CMV-seronegative.

This chain joins TRBV6-5 and TRBJ1-2, with D possibly being TRBD1 (5 bases). V was cut by 2 bases and J by 6 bases, with 13 bases left in between. Germline V CDR1 and CDR2: MNHEY, SVGAGI. This CDR3 region has 14 residues. CDR3 sequence: CASSYGGGSNGYTF. The CDR3 DNA is TGTGCCAGCAGTTACGGGGGAGGATCCAATGGCTACACCTTC.

The CDR3 bases are TGTGCCAGCAGCACCGGACAGGGGGCTGGAGATACGCAGTATTTT. It translates to CASSTGQGAGDTQYF. The rearrangement links TRBV7-9 to TRBJ2-3; 11 nucleotides line up with TRBD1. Germline CDR1 SEHNR, CDR2 FQNEAQ (reference sequence). CDR3 size: 15 residues. V lost 5 bases, J lost 5 bases, and 6 bases stayed unmatched.

The chain carries TRBV27 and TRBJ1-2; D possibly corresponds to TRBD1 (5 bases). There are 16 residues in the CDR3. V gave up 6 bases and J gave up 3 bases, with 20 bases separating them. Germline V gene lookup returns CDR1 MNHEY and CDR2 SMNVEV (reference sequence). Here the CDR3 reads CASRPIQGPSYYGYTF. In DNA form, the CDR3 reads TGTGCCAGCAGGCCCATCCAGGGTCCGAGCTACTATGGCTACACCTTC.

Only a few counts were recorded for this clone. The rearrangement joins TRBV20-1 to TRBJ2-5; D ambiguous. With 6 bases removed from V and 10 bases from J, the gap between germline ends came to 15 bases. Germline V gene data show CDR1 as DFQATT and CDR2 as SNEGSKA (reference sequence). The CDR3 extends over 11 amino acids. The CDR3 sequence: CSAQAAPGQYF. In DNA, the CDR3 is TGCAGTGCCCAAGCAGCCCCAGGCCAGTACTTC.

The chain combines TRBV6-1 with TRBJ1-2; 9 bases fit TRBD1. Germline-derived CDR1 and CDR2 are MNHNS and SASEGT. J gave up 0 bases and V 6 bases, and 5 bases lay outside the gene matches. The CDR3 is 15 residues long. The CDR3 sequence: CASSATGGTNYGYTF. CDR3 bases: TGTGCCAGCAGCGCCACAGGGGGCACTAACTATGGCTACACCTTC.

This clone was counted once. The chain links TRBV7-2 to TRBJ2-6; tentative D call: TRBD1 (6 bases). V lost 6 bases, J lost 4 bases, and 13 bases lay in between. CDR3 length: 15 residues. In germline, CDR1 is SGHTA, CDR2 FQGNSA. The CDR3 DNA sequence: TGTGCCAGCAGGTTGCAGGGGTCAGGGGCCAACGTCCTGACTTTC. It is translated as CASRLQGSGANVLTF.

The CDR3 DNA is TGTGCCAGCAGCCCAACACAGGGGGCGGCCTACGAGCAGTACTTC. Its translation: CASSPTQGAAYEQYF. The chain employs TRBV7-2 and TRBJ2-7; 9 bases are shared with TRBD1. The CDR3 loop spans 15 amino acids. Trimming took 5 bases from V and 2 from J; bases not matched to a gene: 7. Germline CDR1 SGHTA, CDR2 FQGNSA.

The V gene is TRBV6-1, the J gene TRBJ1-5; D perhaps matches TRBD1 (5 bases). The CDR3 covers 14 residues. Trimming took off 2 bases at V and 6 bases at J, with 11 bases between the two ends. Per the germline V gene, CDR1 is MNHNS and CDR2 is SASEGT. The CDR3 DNA reads as TGTGCCAGCAGTGAATCGCGGGGGACTCAGCCCCAGCATTTT. Protein: CASSESRGTQPQHF.

This clone was counted between two and nine times. Written as DNA, the CDR3 is TGTGCCAGCACCGGGACAGGGGGCCTCCTCTATGAAAAACTGTTTTTT. Translation: CASTGTGGLLYEKLFF. The chain couples TRBV2 to TRBJ1-4; 12 bases map to TRBD1. The CDR3 consists of 16 residues. With V trimmed by 7 bases and J by 6 bases, 9 bases remained unmatched. Germline V gives CDR1 SNHLY, CDR2 FYNNEI.

V is TRBV9 and J is TRBJ2-2, with TRBD2 matching 7 bases. The CDR3 has 13 amino acids. Germline lookup yields CDR1 SGDLS and CDR2 YYNGEE. The trim removed 10 bases at V and 3 bases at J, leaving 6 bases unmatched. In nucleotides, the CDR3 is TGTGCCTCCCGGGGGGTCGACACCGGGGAGCTGTTTTTT. This gives the protein CASRGVDTGELFF.

The V and J genes are TRBV6-5 and TRBJ1-1; 11 bases map to TRBD1. Looked up from germline, CDR1 is MNHEY and CDR2 is SVGAGI. The CDR3 runs to 13 residues. Trimming removed 7 bases from V and 6 bases from J; junction bases left unmatched: 4. The CDR3 DNA reads as TGTGCCAGCACCGGACAGGGGGCGCCTGAAGCTTTCTTT. This sequence encodes CASTGQGAPEAFF.

This rearrangement joins TRBV21-1 to TRBJ2-3; the table calls TRBD1, which could not be checked here. TRBV21-1 is shown as a pseudogene. CDR3 length: 16 amino acids. This CDR3 reads CASSKEAGGPTDTQYF. DNA for the CDR3: TGTGCCAGCAGCAAAGAGGCAGGGGGGCCCACAGATACGCAGTATTTT.

The chain is built from TRBV14 and TRBJ2-7; 7 nucleotides align to TRBD2. Per the germline V gene, CDR1 is SGHDN and CDR2 is FVKESK. The length of the CDR3 is 17 residues. Trimming cost V 4 bases and J 0 bases; bases outside gene matches: 12. CDR3 DNA sequence: TGTGCCAGCAGCCCAACCGGGCGGGCTAGCGGCTCCTACGAGCAGTACTTC. It is translated as CASSPTGRASGSYEQYF. Based on the CDR3 plus reference TRBV14 and TRBJ2-7, the full variable domain is EAGVTQFPSHSVIEKGQTVTLRCDPISGHDNLYWYRRVMGKEIKFLLHFVKESKQDESGMPNNRFLAERTGGTYSTLKVQPAELEDSGVYFCASSPTGRASGSYEQYFGPGTRLTVT.

This CDR3 reads CASSSDPGQGPYYTF. CDR3 bases: TGTGCCAGCAGCTCAGATCCGGGACAGGGGCCCTACTACACCTTC. The V and J genes are TRBV7-2 and TRBJ1-2, with 10 bases fitting TRBD1. The germline V gene encodes CDR1 SGHTA and CDR2 FQGNSA. CDR3 length equals 15 residues. Trimming took 4 bases from V and 10 from J; bases not matched to a gene: 12.